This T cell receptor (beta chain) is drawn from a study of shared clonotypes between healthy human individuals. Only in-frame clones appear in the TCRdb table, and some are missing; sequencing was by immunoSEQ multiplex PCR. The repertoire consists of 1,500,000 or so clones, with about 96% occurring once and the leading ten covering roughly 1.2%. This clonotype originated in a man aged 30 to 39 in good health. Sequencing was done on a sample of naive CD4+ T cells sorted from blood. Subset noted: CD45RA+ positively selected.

The CDR3 loop reads CASSLGLVATHDNEQFF. The CDR3 DNA sequence: TGCGCCAGCAGCTTGGGGCTAGTAGCGACTCACGACAATGAGCAGTTCTTC. This chain connects TRBV5-1 to TRBJ2-1; TRBD2 might be the D (5 bases). From germline, CDR1 is SGHRS and CDR2 YFSETQ. The length of the CDR3 is 17 residues. Between the trimmed V and J ends, which lost 0 bases and 5 bases, there was a span of 18 bases.